The subject of this entry is one T cell receptor (beta chain). Its target is not known. This record belongs to a study of cytomegalovirus exposure and HLA in healthy donors. Overall study context: The study's early data release held tens of millions of unique TCRs from HLA-typed donors.

Findings of the study overall: An analysis done earlier found most TCR beta V segments productive about 87% or about 30% of the time.

PCR amplification relied on 60 Vbeta primers (plus 13 Jbeta primers). Here immunoSEQ multiplex PCR was the method, and the copy in TCRdb shows in-frame clones only, minus some. The sample carries about 200,000 clones, over 75% recorded once. The CDR3 loop spans 15 amino acids. The germline V gene encodes CDR1 SGDLS and CDR2 YYNGEE. The ends were cut back, 0 bases at V and 0 bases at J, with 8 bases in the middle. Donors consisted of healthy bone marrow donors. What was sequenced was PBMCs. J is TRBJ2-3 and V is TRBV9, with D unresolved. The source is a man aged 18 to 29 in good health and CMV-seronegative. The CDR3 DNA sequence: TGTGCCAGCAGCGTAGGGCAGGTTAGCACAGATACGCAGTATTTT. Amino acids: CASSVGQVSTDTQYF.